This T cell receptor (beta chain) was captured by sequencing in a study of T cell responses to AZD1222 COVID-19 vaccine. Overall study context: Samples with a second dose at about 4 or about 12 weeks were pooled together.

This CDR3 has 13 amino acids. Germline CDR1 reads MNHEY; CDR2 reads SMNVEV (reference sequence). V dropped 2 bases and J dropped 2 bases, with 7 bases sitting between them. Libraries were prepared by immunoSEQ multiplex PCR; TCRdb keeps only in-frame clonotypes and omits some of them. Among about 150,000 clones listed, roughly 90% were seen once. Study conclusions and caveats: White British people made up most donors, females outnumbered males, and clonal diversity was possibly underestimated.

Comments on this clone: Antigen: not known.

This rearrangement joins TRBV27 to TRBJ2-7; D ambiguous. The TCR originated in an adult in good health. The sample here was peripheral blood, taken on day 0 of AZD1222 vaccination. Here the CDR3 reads CASSLAATYEQYF. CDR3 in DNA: TGTGCCAGCAGTTTAGCAGCCACCTACGAGCAGTACTTC.